The 19 T cell receptor beta chains reported below all come from one sample, sequenced in a study of human T cells and chemical hapten exposure. The time point here: patch test 1, 2 weeks after DPC sensitization. The treatment is: therapeutic diphenylcyclopropenone sensitization with weekly scalp DPC. TCRdb used MiXCR to reprocess the RACE reads, holding one entry per CDR3 protein. The sample has more than 150,000 distinct CDR3 sequences; 14% are singletons. Material: whole blood, obtained in connection with sensitization to the hapten diphenylcyclopropenone (DPC). These receptors were collected from a woman in her 30s with alopecia areata. Some clones in this sample may be carry-over from other donors' samples.

In this sample, this clonotype turned up many times. The V and J genes are TRBV11-2 and TRBJ1-4, with 9 bases identical to TRBD1. The germline gives CDR1 SGHAT, CDR2 FQNNGV. This CDR3 spans 14 amino acids. V was clipped by 5 bases and J by 8 bases; unmatched bases: 6. The DNA of the CDR3 is TGTGCCAGCAGCATCGGACAGGGGCGGGAAAAACTGTTTTTT. Translated: CASSIGQGREKLFF.

The CDR3 coding sequence is TGTGCCAGCAGCCCACCCGGGGTGTACGAGCAGTACTTC. Protein sequence: CASSPPGVYEQYF. The chain combines TRBV7-6 with TRBJ2-7, with D possibly matching TRBD2 (5 bases). Trimming cost V 5 bases and J 4 bases, with 12 bases left between them. The CDR3 length is 13 residues. Germline values: CDR1 SGHVS, CDR2 FNYEAQ. The full variable domain, completed using reference TRBV7-6 and TRBJ2-7, is GAGVSQSPRYKVTKRGQDVALRCDPISGHVSLYWYRQALGQGPEFLTYFNYEAQQDKSGLPNDRFSAERPEGSISTLTIQRTEQRDSAMYRCASSPPGVYEQYFGPGTRLTVT.

This clonotype was detected only a few times. The chain combines TRBV18 with TRBJ2-2, with D possibly TRBD1 on 6 matching bases. This CDR3 comprises 15 residues. V lost 0 bases and J lost 6, with 11 bases in between. Per germline, CDR1 KGHSH and CDR2 LQKENI. CDR3 amino acids: CASSPPSGAAGELFF. The CDR3 DNA is TGTGCCAGCTCACCACCGTCAGGGGCGGCCGGGGAGCTGTTTTTT. Based on the CDR3 plus reference TRBV18 and TRBJ2-2, the full variable domain is NAGVMQNPRHLVRRRGQEARLRCSPMKGHSHVYWYRQLPEEGLKFMVYLQKENIIDESGMPKERFSAEFPKEGPSILRIQQVVRGDSAAYFCASSPPSGAAGELFFGEGSRLTVL.

Ten or more counts support this clonotype. The chain has TRBV6-2 or TRBV6-3 and TRBJ1-4; no definite D call. The length of the CDR3 is 12 residues. CDR1 is MNHEY, CDR2 SVGEGT, per germline. Trimming shortened V by 6 bases and J by 8 bases, and 10 bases separated the two germline ends. The DNA for the CDR3 is TGTGCCAGCAGAGATGGACCCGAAAAACTGTTTTTT. This translates into CASRDGPEKLFF.

The V call is TRBV5-1, the J call TRBJ2-6, with D unresolved. V dropped 4 bases and J dropped 3 bases, with 14 bases sitting between them. Germline CDR1 reads SGHRS; CDR2 reads YFSETQ. The CDR3 covers 16 residues. Written as DNA, the CDR3 is TGCGCCAGCAGCCGTCTGATGGGGATTGGGGCCAACGTCCTGACTTTC. Protein sequence: CASSRLMGIGANVLTF.

In its sample, this clonotype was seen a few times. The CDR3 here is CASSFGDEKLFF. CDR3 nucleotide sequence: TGTGCCAGCAGCTTCGGGGATGAAAAACTGTTTTTT. The rearrangement uses TRBV7-9 and TRBJ1-4; the D is unclear. Trimming took 3 bases from V and 6 from J, leaving 5 bases between them. The germline CDR1 and CDR2 sequences are SEHNR and FQNEAQ (reference sequence). The length of the CDR3 is 12 residues.

The chain combines TRBV20-1 with TRBJ1-2; 7 bases fit TRBD1. V was pared by 0 bases and J by 7 bases, with 5 bases of the junction left unmatched. The CDR3 loop spans 13 amino acids. Germline V CDR1 and CDR2: DFQATT, SNEGSKA (reference sequence). The CDR3 is CSARERTGTGYTF. The DNA for the CDR3 is TGCAGTGCTAGAGAACGGACAGGTACTGGCTACACCTTC.

This clonotype has a handful of counts. The junction departs from the called germline gene at one end, perhaps through a read error. The chain links TRBV7-8 to TRBJ1-1; weak D call: TRBD1 (6 bases). The CDR3 runs 16 residues. CDR1 is SGHVS and CDR2 is FQNEAQ in the germline V gene. The CDR3 here is CASSTTAGALKTEAFF. In DNA, the CDR3 is TGTGCCAGCAGCACCACCGCGGGGGCGTTGAAAACTGAAGCTTTCTTT. The entire variable domain, with the rest obtained from reference TRBV7-8 and TRBJ1-1, is as follows: GAGVSQSPRYKVAKRGQDVALRCDPISGHVSLFWYQQALGQGPEFLTYFQNEAQLDKSGLPSDRFFAERPEGSVSTLKIQRTQQEDSAVYLCASSTTAGALKTEAFFGQGTRLTVV.

This clonotype was counted between two and nine times. The rearrangement links TRBV6-5 to TRBJ1-3, with 7 bases fitting TRBD1. Trimming removed 8 bases from V and 0 bases from J; junction bases left unmatched: 7. The CDR3 has 15 residues. CDR1 MNHEY and CDR2 SVGAGI come from the germline V gene. The CDR3 region is CASGEQGNSGNTIYF. The CDR3 nucleotides read TGTGCCAGCGGGGAACAGGGGAACTCTGGAAACACCATATATTTT.

This clonotype was observed a handful of times. The chain uses TRBV28 and TRBJ1-2; D gene uncertain. The CDR3 covers 14 residues. CDR1 MDHEN and CDR2 SYDVKM come from the germline V gene. V dropped 8 bases and J dropped 2 bases, with 15 bases sitting between them. For the CDR3, the DNA is TGTGCCAGCCGCGGACCGGGAAGGAACTATGGCTACACCTTC. The encoded protein is CASRGPGRNYGYTF.

The chain employs TRBV30 and TRBJ1-1; tentatively, D is TRBD1 (5 bases). The V gene lost 0 bases and the J gene lost 2 bases, with 13 bases spanning the gap. CDR1 is GTSNPN and CDR2 is SVGIG in the germline V gene (reference sequence). The CDR3 loop spans 15 amino acids. CDR3 nucleotide sequence: TGTGCCTGGAGTGTAAGGGGCGCAGGAAACACTGAAGCTTTCTTT. It is translated as CAWSVRGAGNTEAFF.

This clonotype was counted a few times. The CDR3 nucleotides are TGTGCCAGCAGCTTCGGGCGGGGGTCAGAGACCCAGTACTTC. It translates to CASSFGRGSETQYF. The V call is TRBV7-7, the J call TRBJ2-5; 7 bases map to TRBD2. Germline CDR1 reads SSHAT; CDR2 reads FNYEAQ (reference sequence). Losses at the gene ends were 3 bases for V and 4 bases for J; bases not matched to a gene: 5. This CDR3 region has 14 residues.

This clonotype was seen at least ten times. The V and J genes are TRBV7-8 and TRBJ2-3, with TRBD1 identical over 9 bases. In germline, CDR1 is SGHVS, CDR2 FQNEAQ. The V and J ends lost 1 base and 1 base, in that order; junction bases with no gene match: 6. This CDR3 is built from 17 residues. The CDR3 region has the DNA TGTGCCAGCAGCTTAGGGACAGGGGTGGGAGGCACAGATACGCAGTATTTT. It is translated as CASSLGTGVGGTDTQYF.

This clonotype was counted a few times. J is TRBJ2-2 and V is TRBV19; D possibly uses TRBD1 or TRBD2 (6 bases each). In germline, CDR1 is LNHDA, CDR2 SQIVND (reference sequence). The CDR3 is made up of 15 amino acids. DNA for the CDR3: TGTGCAACAAACTGGGGGGCTGCGAACACCGGGGAGCTGTTTTTT. Encoded protein: CATNWGAANTGELFF.

This clonotype was picked up a small number of times. The rearrangement uses TRBV18 and TRBJ1-2; D possibly corresponds to TRBD1 (6 bases). Trimming took off 4 bases at V and 6 bases at J, with 9 bases between the two ends. Germline CDR1 and CDR2: KGHSH and LQKENI. The CDR3 contains 12 residues. As DNA, the CDR3 is TGTGCCAGCTCACGGGACATGGATGGCTACACCTTC. This encodes CASSRDMDGYTF. The full variable domain, its missing parts supplied by reference TRBV18 and TRBJ1-2, is NAGVMQNPRHLVRRRGQEARLRCSPMKGHSHVYWYRQLPEEGLKFMVYLQKENIIDESGMPKERFSAEFPKEGPSILRIQQVVRGDSAAYFCASSRDMDGYTFGSGTRLTVV.

This clonotype was picked up a small number of times. This chain links TRBV6-2 or TRBV6-3 with TRBJ1-1, with D possibly being TRBD1 (6 bases). Trimming cost V 11 bases and J 5 bases, with 15 bases left between them. This CDR3 spans 12 amino acids. Germline V CDR1 and CDR2: MNHEY, SVGEGT. CDR3 in amino acids: CAAGAHLTEAFF. CDR3 sequence (DNA): TGTGCCGCGGGGGCTCACTTAACTGAAGCTTTCTTT.

The gene calls are TRBV2 and TRBJ2-6, with D uncertain. The CDR3 extends over 16 amino acids. Looked up from germline, CDR1 is SNHLY and CDR2 is FYNNEI. Deletions cut 6 bases from V and 2 bases from J, with 14 bases between. The CDR3 is CASSPVTNPGANVLTF. The DNA for the CDR3 is TGTGCCAGCAGCCCAGTAACCAATCCTGGGGCCAACGTCCTGACTTTC.

A few counts support this clonotype. This chain links TRBV29-1 with TRBJ2-7; D unclear. CDR3 size: 10 residues. The V and J ends lost 0 bases and 12 bases respectively, with 9 bases between them. Germline lookup yields CDR1 SQVTM and CDR2 ANQGSEA. The CDR3 nucleotides are TGCAGCGTTGAAGACCCTATTCTGTACTTC. It translates to CSVEDPILYF.

This clonotype was seen more than once but under ten times. The chain carries TRBV18 and TRBJ2-1; possibly TRBD2 for D (5 bases). V was shortened by 3 bases and J by 6 bases, with 15 bases between the two germline ends. The CDR3 extends over 15 amino acids. Germline-derived CDR1 and CDR2 are KGHSH and LQKENI. The CDR3: CASSPGNKVGNEQFF. The CDR3 DNA follows: TGTGCCAGCTCACCCGGGAATAAAGTGGGCAATGAGCAGTTCTTC. Full variable domain (remainder filled in from reference TRBV18 and TRBJ2-1): NAGVMQNPRHLVRRRGQEARLRCSPMKGHSHVYWYRQLPEEGLKFMVYLQKENIIDESGMPKERFSAEFPKEGPSILRIQQVVRGDSAAYFCASSPGNKVGNEQFFGPGTRLTVL.